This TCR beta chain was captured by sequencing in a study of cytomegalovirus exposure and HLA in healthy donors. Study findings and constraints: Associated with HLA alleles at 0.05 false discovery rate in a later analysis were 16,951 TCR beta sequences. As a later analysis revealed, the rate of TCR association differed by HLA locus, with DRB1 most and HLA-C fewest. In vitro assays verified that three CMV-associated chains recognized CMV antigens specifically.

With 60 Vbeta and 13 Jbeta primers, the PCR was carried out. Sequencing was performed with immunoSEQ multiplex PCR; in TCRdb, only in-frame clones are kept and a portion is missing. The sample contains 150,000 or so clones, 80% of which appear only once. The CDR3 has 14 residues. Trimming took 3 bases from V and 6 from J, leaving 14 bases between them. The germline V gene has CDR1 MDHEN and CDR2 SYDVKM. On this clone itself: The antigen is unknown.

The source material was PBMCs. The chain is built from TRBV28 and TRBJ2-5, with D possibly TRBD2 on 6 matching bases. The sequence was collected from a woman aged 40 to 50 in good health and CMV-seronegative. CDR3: CASSFLIGGQTQYF. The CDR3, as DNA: TGTGCCAGCAGTTTTTTGATCGGGGGACAGACCCAGTACTTC. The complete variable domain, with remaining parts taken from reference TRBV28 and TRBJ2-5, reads DVKVTQSSRYLVKRTGEKVFLECVQDMDHENMFWYRQDPGLGLRLIYFSYDVKMKEKGDIPEGYSVSREKKERFSLILESASTNQTSMYLCASSFLIGGQTQYFGPGTRLLVL.